The 20 T cell receptor beta chains presented below share a single source sample, sequenced in a study of identical twins. TCRdb re-called the 5' RACE reads with MiXCR, one entry per CDR3 protein. The repertoire includes 450,000 to 650,000 distinct CDR3 sequences, 7.5% to 10% of them detected once, and 3% sits in the top ten. The sample was also linked to a second study, of yellow fever vaccine responses in identical twins.

Sequencing was carried out using PBMCs. All receptors derive from a woman aged 18-29 years in good health.

This chain joins TRBV7-2 and TRBJ1-5; D is uncertain. Deletions cut 1 base from V and 7 bases from J, with 8 bases between. Germline-derived CDR1 and CDR2 are SGHTA and FQGNSA. The CDR3 consists of 13 residues. The DNA of the CDR3 is TGTGCCAGCAGCTTAGTGATCCAGCAGCCCCAGCATTTT. Amino acid sequence: CASSLVIQQPQHF.

This clonotype came up many times. The chain has TRBV20-1 and TRBJ2-1; possibly TRBD2 for D (6 bases). This CDR3 is built from 16 residues. Trimming left V 3 bases short and J 7 bases short, with 22 bases between. Looked up from germline, CDR1 is DFQATT and CDR2 is SNEGSKA (reference sequence). The chain's CDR3 is CSARGLREQRKNEQFF. Here the CDR3 DNA reads TGCAGTGCTAGGGGGTTGCGGGAACAGAGGAAGAATGAGCAGTTCTTC.

V is TRBV4-2 and J is TRBJ2-7, with D tentatively TRBD1 or TRBD2 (5 bases each). Germline V gene data show CDR1 as LGHNA and CDR2 as YNFKEQ. The CDR3 length is 17 residues. Trimming left V 0 bases short and J 0 bases short, with 15 bases between. In DNA form, the CDR3 reads TGTGCCAGCAGCCAAGATGGTTTTTCAGGGAGCTCCTACGAGCAGTACTTC. It is translated as CASSQDGFSGSSYEQYF.

This clonotype was observed a handful of times. The chain uses TRBV7-2 and TRBJ2-7; 8 bases line up with TRBD2. Trimming took 6 bases from V and 5 from J; bases not matched to a gene: 9. The CDR3 has 14 amino acids. Germline CDR1 is SGHTA and CDR2 is FQGNSA. CDR3 bases: TGTGCCAGCAGAAACACGGGAGGGGGGCACGAGCAGTACTTC. Translation: CASRNTGGGHEQYF.

The rearrangement links TRBV4-1 to TRBJ2-2, with 16 bases aligning to TRBD2. The CDR3 extends over 19 amino acids. With 3 bases clipped from V and 4 bases from J, the junction kept 8 bases outside the gene matches. The germline CDR1 and CDR2 sequences are MGHRA and YSYEKL. The CDR3 reads CASSQAGTSGRAVTGELFF. The CDR3 bases are TGCGCCAGCAGCCAGGCCGGGACTAGCGGGAGGGCGGTCACCGGGGAGCTGTTTTTT.

This clonotype appeared many times. The chain carries TRBV7-8 and TRBJ1-5; weak D call: TRBD1 (6 bases). This CDR3 contains 13 residues. Germline loops: CDR1 SGHVS, CDR2 FQNEAQ. Between the trimmed V and J ends, which lost 5 bases and 9 bases, there was a span of 14 bases. The CDR3 loop reads CASSPNRAGPQHF. In nucleotides, the CDR3 is TGTGCCAGCAGCCCCAACAGGGCCGGGCCCCAGCATTTT.

The chain couples TRBV28 to TRBJ2-7; D call uncertain. Germline V CDR1 and CDR2: MDHEN, SYDVKM. This CDR3 comprises 15 residues. The V gene lost 0 bases and the J gene lost 4 bases, with 13 bases spanning the gap. The CDR3, as DNA: TGTGCCAGCAGTTTATGGTCGGCTAGTTCTTACGAGCAGTACTTC. It codes for CASSLWSASSYEQYF.

The V and J genes are TRBV6-5 and TRBJ2-1, with no clear D. This CDR3 spans 15 amino acids. The V end lost 0 bases, the J end lost 2 bases, and 8 bases lay between the germline ends. Germline CDR1 is MNHEY and CDR2 is SVGAGI. The CDR3 reads CASSYSGKTYNEQFF. The CDR3 DNA is TGTGCCAGCAGTTACTCGGGGAAAACCTACAATGAGCAGTTCTTC.

The rearrangement joins TRBV20-1 to TRBJ2-5; D perhaps matches TRBD1 (7 bases). The CDR3 consists of 16 residues. CDR1 and CDR2 (germline): DFQATT, SNEGSKA (reference sequence). The ends were cut back, 5 bases at V and 2 bases at J, with 21 bases in the middle. This CDR3 is CSAAELGGAGQETQYF. The CDR3 region has the DNA TGCAGTGCTGCTGAGCTAGGGGGCGCGGGACAAGAGACCCAGTACTTC.

This clonotype was seen a handful of times. The CDR3 loop is CASSLLGTTDTQYF. The CDR3 nucleotides read TGCGCCAGCAGCTTGTTAGGTACCACAGATACGCAGTATTTT. The chain uses TRBV5-1 and TRBJ2-3; D is unresolved. V was trimmed by 1 base and J by 2 bases, leaving 8 bases between them. This CDR3 has 14 residues. CDR1 is SGHRS, CDR2 YFSETQ, per germline.

This clonotype has at least ten counts. The V and J genes are TRBV6-5 and TRBJ2-1, with TRBD2 identical over 11 bases. V dropped 6 bases and J dropped 2; count of bases not matched to a gene: 12. This CDR3 is built from 18 residues. The germline CDR1 and CDR2 sequences are MNHEY and SVGAGI. CDR3 protein: CASSSSVLAGVAYNEQFF. CDR3 nucleotides: TGTGCCAGCAGCTCCTCCGTACTAGCGGGAGTCGCCTACAATGAGCAGTTCTTC.

This chain uses TRBV11-2 with TRBJ2-7; 8 bases are a match to TRBD1. In germline, CDR1 is SGHAT, CDR2 FQNNGV. This CDR3 contains 15 residues. V lost 4 bases, J lost 2 bases, and 7 bases stayed unmatched. For the CDR3, the DNA is TGTGCCAGCAGCTGGACCGGGACAGGAACCTACGAGCAGTACTTC. This gives the protein CASSWTGTGTYEQYF.

As DNA, the CDR3 is TGTGCCAGCAGCCAAGCATCCGGGACAGGGATGTATGAGCAGTTCTTC. It encodes CASSQASGTGMYEQFF. This rearrangement joins TRBV14 to TRBJ2-1, with 9 bases fitting TRBD1. This CDR3 is 16 amino acids long. Germline CDR1 and CDR2: SGHDN and FVKESK. Trimming cost V 1 base and J 8 bases; bases outside gene matches: 9.

Many counts were recorded for this clonotype. CDR3 nucleotide sequence: TGCGCCAGCAGCTTGGTGGACAGGGCCGAGCAGTACTTC. It codes for CASSLVDRAEQYF. The genes are TRBV5-1 and TRBJ2-7, with 8 bases aligning to TRBD1. J was trimmed by 6 bases and V by 0 bases; bases with no gene match: 2. The CDR3 runs 13 residues. Germline assignment: CDR1 SGHRS and CDR2 YFSETQ.

This clonotype showed up just a few times. V gene TRBV29-1 combines with J gene TRBJ2-5; D unclear. CDR3 size: 11 residues. Trimming stripped 6 bases from V and 5 bases from J, with 10 bases between. CDR1 is SQVTM, CDR2 ANQGSEA, per germline. The CDR3 DNA sequence: TGCAGCGTCTCGAGCCGGGAGACCCAGTACTTC. It yields the protein CSVSSRETQYF. Full variable domain (remainder filled in from reference TRBV29-1 and TRBJ2-5): SAVISQKPSRDICQRGTSLTIQCQVDSQVTMMFWYRQQPGQSLTLIATANQGSEATYESGFVIDKFPISRPNLTFSTLTVSNMSPEDSSIYLCSVSSRETQYFGPGTRLLVL.

This clonotype was seen a handful of times. This chain uses TRBV6-5 with TRBJ2-2; 10 nucleotides line up with TRBD2. V shed 0 bases and J 1 base; nucleotides not matched to a gene: 5. The CDR3 is 18 residues long. The germline CDR1 and CDR2 sequences are MNHEY and SVGAGI. The CDR3 protein is CASSYSIAGGRNTGELFF. As DNA, the CDR3 is TGTGCCAGCAGTTACTCAATAGCGGGGGGAAGGAACACCGGGGAGCTGTTTTTT.

This rearrangement joins TRBV29-1 to TRBJ2-1; D is unclear. The CDR3 loop spans 12 amino acids. Germline lookup yields CDR1 SQVTM and CDR2 ANQGSEA. Trimming shortened V by 7 bases and J by 4 bases, and 11 bases separated the two germline ends. The CDR3: CSGEDGYNEQFF. CDR3 nucleotides: TGCAGCGGAGAGGACGGATACAATGAGCAGTTCTTC.

The rearrangement uses TRBV29-1 and TRBJ2-5, with no clear D. This CDR3 comprises 14 residues. Trimming removed 6 bases at V and 5 bases at J, with 19 bases between. Germline V CDR1 and CDR2: SQVTM, ANQGSEA. The CDR3 loop is CSVPTQKSRETQYF. The CDR3 nucleotides read TGCAGCGTCCCCACTCAGAAATCCAGGGAGACCCAGTACTTC.

This chain uses TRBV30 with TRBJ2-2, with D hard to call. The CDR3 contains 13 residues. The V end was cut by 0 bases, the J end by 7 bases, with 9 bases between. The germline CDR1 and CDR2 sequences are GTSNPN and SVGIG (reference sequence). CDR3 protein: CAWSVLAGGELFF. Here the CDR3 DNA reads TGTGCCTGGAGTGTTTTGGCCGGCGGGGAGCTGTTTTTT.

The chain is built from TRBV4-2 and TRBJ2-7, with a weak D call TRBD2 (5 bases). Germline V lookup: CDR1 LGHNA, CDR2 YNFKEQ. V was pared by 1 base and J by 6 bases, with 16 bases between. CDR3 length equals 15 residues. The CDR3, as DNA: TGTGCCAGCAGCCAAGTCGCGGGTGTTGGAGGCGAGCAGTACTTC. It specifies CASSQVAGVGGEQYF.